These T cell receptor beta chains were read from a single sample in a study of blood T cells in healthy people across ages. TCRdb analysed the 5' RACE reads with MiXCR anew, one entry per CDR3 protein. Among just under 900,000 distinct CDR3 sequences listed, about 28% were seen once. Sequenced: blood. These receptors originate from a woman older than 75 in good health. Each CDR3 is given with its conserved first and last residue. D genes are given only for firm matches. Only some rows state a clone size, as once, few, many or a class for expanded clones.

d_call,v_call,clone_size,j_call,cdr3_aa,cdr3_nt
TRBD1,TRBV30,few,TRBJ1-2,CAWSVTGHQYTF,TGTGCCTGGAGTGTGACAGGGCATCAATACACCTTC
.,TRBV7-9,many,TRBJ2-1,CASSLAGSYEQFF,TGTGCCAGCAGCTTAGCAGGGTCGTACGAGCAGTTCTTC
.,TRBV6-2/TRBV6-3,.,TRBJ2-2,CASSYVGEWDTGELFF,TGTGCCAGCAGTTACGTAGGTGAATGGGACACCGGGGAGCTGTTTTTT
TRBD1,TRBV4-3,many,TRBJ2-3,CASSHGRGTDTQYF,TGCGCCAGCAGCCATGGCAGGGGGACAGATACGCAGTATTTT
.,TRBV12-3/TRBV12-4,many,TRBJ2-4,CASSLGSLAKNIQYF,TGTGCCAGCAGTTTAGGGTCACTAGCCAAAAACATTCAGTACTTC
TRBD1,TRBV10-3,many,TRBJ2-5,CAISESGTGGKETQYF,TGTGCCATCAGTGAGTCTGGGACAGGGGGCAAAGAGACCCAGTACTTC
TRBD2,TRBV6-5,many,TRBJ2-5,CASSYFGGAHETQYF,TGTGCCAGCAGTTACTTCGGGGGGGCTCACGAGACCCAGTACTTC
TRBD1,TRBV15,few,TRBJ1-6,CATSPPGQGQPLHF,TGTGCCACCAGCCCCCCGGGACAGGGGCAACCCCTCCACTTT
.,TRBV6-2/TRBV6-3,many,TRBJ1-2,CASKSRGPDNYGYTF,TGTGCCAGCAAGAGCAGGGGACCAGATAACTATGGCTACACCTTC
TRBD1,TRBV19,many,TRBJ2-1,CASKDRAYNEQFF,TGTGCCAGTAAGGACAGGGCTTACAATGAGCAGTTCTTC
TRBD1,TRBV11-2,.,TRBJ1-2,CASSSIQGESGYTF,TGTGCCAGCAGCTCCATACAGGGGGAGAGTGGCTACACCTTC
TRBD1,TRBV30,.,TRBJ1-2,CAWRPQGRNYGYTF,TGTGCCTGGAGGCCACAGGGGAGGAACTATGGCTACACCTTC
.,TRBV12-3/TRBV12-4,many,TRBJ2-3,CASKPRRGLMDTQYF,TGTGCCAGTAAACCCCGGCGGGGCCTAATGGATACGCAGTATTTT
.,TRBV10-2,.,TRBJ2-7,CASSGASIQEAQYF,TGCGCCAGCAGTGGGGCTAGTATCCAAGAGGCCCAGTACTTC
.,TRBV11-2,many,TRBJ2-7,CASSLVAGSEQYF,TGTGCCAGCAGCTTGGTGGCAGGGTCCGAGCAGTACTTC
.,TRBV29-1,many,TRBJ1-2,CSVENPGSYGYTF,TGCAGCGTTGAAAACCCGGGGAGCTATGGCTACACCTTC
.,TRBV7-9,.,TRBJ1-1,CASSLKGENTEAFF,TGTGCCAGCAGCTTGAAGGGGGAGAACACTGAAGCTTTCTTT
.,TRBV7-9,.,TRBJ1-6,CASSFPLARGYNSPLHF,TGTGCCAGCAGCTTCCCCTTGGCTAGGGGGTATAATTCACCCCTCCACTTT
TRBD1,TRBV10-3,many,TRBJ1-2,CAISAEGGPHYGYTF,TGTGCCATCAGCGCGGAAGGGGGCCCCCACTATGGCTACACCTTC
.,TRBV20-1,few,TRBJ1-6,CSASLRMDSPLHF,TGCAGTGCTTCCCTGCGGATGGATTCACCCCTCCACTTT
.,TRBV7-2,few,TRBJ1-2,CASSHGGHSGGYTF,TGTGCCAGCAGCCACGGGGGCCACTCGGGAGGCTACACCTTC
TRBD2,TRBV7-2,.,TRBJ2-1,CASSLPERTSGRIGNEQFF,TGTGCCAGCAGCCTACCTGAACGGACTAGCGGGAGGATAGGAAATGAGCAGTTCTTC
TRBD2,TRBV6-1,.,TRBJ2-7,CASSGGLVGGSSYEQYF,TGTGCCAGCAGTGGGGGACTAGTGGGGGGTAGCTCCTACGAGCAGTACTTC
.,TRBV20-1,.,TRBJ1-2,CSAVSGGYGYTF,TGCAGTGCAGTCTCCGGGGGCTATGGCTACACCTTC
.,TRBV10-3,.,TRBJ1-2,CAISEEGEVDFYGYTF,TGCGCCATCAGTGAAGAGGGAGAGGTCGACTTTTATGGCTACACCTTC
.,TRBV7-2,.,TRBJ2-1,CASSWAGSPSYNEQFF,TGTGCCAGCAGCTGGGCCGGGTCCCCCTCCTACAATGAGCAGTTCTTC
.,TRBV12-3/TRBV12-4,many,TRBJ2-1,CASFQRGAYNEQFF,TGTGCCAGTTTCCAACGGGGAGCCTACAATGAGCAGTTCTTC